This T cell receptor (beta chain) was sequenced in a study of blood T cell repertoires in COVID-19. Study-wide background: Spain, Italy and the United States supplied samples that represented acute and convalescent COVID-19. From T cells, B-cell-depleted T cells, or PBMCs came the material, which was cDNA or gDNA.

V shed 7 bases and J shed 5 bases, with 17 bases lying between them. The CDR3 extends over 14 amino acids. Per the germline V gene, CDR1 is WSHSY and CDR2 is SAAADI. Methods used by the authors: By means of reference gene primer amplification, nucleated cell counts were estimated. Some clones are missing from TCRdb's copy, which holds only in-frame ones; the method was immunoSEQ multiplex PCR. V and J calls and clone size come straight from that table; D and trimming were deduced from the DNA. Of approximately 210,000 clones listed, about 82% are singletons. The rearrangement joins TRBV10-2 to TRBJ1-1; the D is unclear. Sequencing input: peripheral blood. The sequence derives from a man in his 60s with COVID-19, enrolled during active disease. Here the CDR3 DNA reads TGCGCCAGCACCCCGTCGTTGGCGGTAACTGAAGCTTTCTTT. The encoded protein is CASTPSLAVTEAFF.